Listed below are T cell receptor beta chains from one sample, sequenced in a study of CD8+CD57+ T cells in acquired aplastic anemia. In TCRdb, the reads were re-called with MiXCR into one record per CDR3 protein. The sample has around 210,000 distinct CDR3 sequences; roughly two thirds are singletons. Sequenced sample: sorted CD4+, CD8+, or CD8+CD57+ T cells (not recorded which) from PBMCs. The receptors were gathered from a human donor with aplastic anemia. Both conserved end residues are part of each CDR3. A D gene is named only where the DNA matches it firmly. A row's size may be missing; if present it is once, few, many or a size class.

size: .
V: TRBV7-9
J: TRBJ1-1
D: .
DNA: TGTGCCAGCACGGCTCTGAACACTGAAGCTTTCTTT
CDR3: CASTALNTEAFF

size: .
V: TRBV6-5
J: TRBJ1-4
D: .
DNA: TGTGCCAGCAGTTACGGTCGGGGCGGAATAAATGAAAAACTGTTTTTT
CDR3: CASSYGRGGINEKLFF

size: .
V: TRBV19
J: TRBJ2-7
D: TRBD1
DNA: TGTGCCAGTAGTTCTCCCGGGACAGCAACCTACTCCTACGAGCAGTACTTC
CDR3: CASSSPGTATYSYEQYF

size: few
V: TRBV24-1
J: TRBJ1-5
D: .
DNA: TGTGCCAGCGAAAGGGGAGGTAATCAGCCCCAGCATTTT
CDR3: CASERGGNQPQHF

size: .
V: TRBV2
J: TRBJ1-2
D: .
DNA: TGTGCCAGCAGTGAAGAAGGGCCTTACACCTTC
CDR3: CASSEEGPYTF

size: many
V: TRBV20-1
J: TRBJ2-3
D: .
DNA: TGCAGTGCTGGGGCGGGCCACACAGATACGCAGTATTTT
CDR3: CSAGAGHTDTQYF

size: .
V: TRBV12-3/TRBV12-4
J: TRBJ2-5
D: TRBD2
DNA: TGTGCCAGCAGTTTGGGACTAGCGGGGGGCCGGGAGACCCAGTACTTC
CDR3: CASSLGLAGGRETQYF

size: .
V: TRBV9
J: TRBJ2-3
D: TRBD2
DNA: TGTGCCAGCAGCCCCCCAGGGACTAGCGGGGCCAATACGCAGTATTTT
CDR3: CASSPPGTSGANTQYF

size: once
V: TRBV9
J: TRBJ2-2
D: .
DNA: TGTGCCAGCAGCGTAGGGCCGAGGGGAGGCACCGGGGAGCTGTTTTTT
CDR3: CASSVGPRGGTGELFF

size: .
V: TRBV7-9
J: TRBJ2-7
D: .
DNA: TGTGCCAGCAGCTTAGTCGGGTATGGGTACGAGCAGTACTTC
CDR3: CASSLVGYGYEQYF

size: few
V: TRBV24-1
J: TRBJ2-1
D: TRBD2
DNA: TGTGCCACCTCCTCCCCAGCGGGAGTGGGCAATGAGCAGTTCTTC
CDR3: CATSSPAGVGNEQFF

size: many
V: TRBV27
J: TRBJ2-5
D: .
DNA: TGTGCCAGCAACAACGGACGAGAGACCCAGTACTTC
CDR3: CASNNGRETQYF

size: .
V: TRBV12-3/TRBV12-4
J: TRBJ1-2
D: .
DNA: TGTGCCAGCAGTTTACCAGGCTATGGCTACACCTTC
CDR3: CASSLPGYGYTF

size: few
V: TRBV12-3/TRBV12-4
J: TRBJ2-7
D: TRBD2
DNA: TGTGCCAGCAGTACCGGGACTAGCGGGACCTACGAGCAGTACTTC
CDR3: CASSTGTSGTYEQYF

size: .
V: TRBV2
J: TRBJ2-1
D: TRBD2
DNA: TGTGCCAGCAGTGAGGGACTAGCGGGGGCCTACAATGAGCAGTTCTTC
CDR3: CASSEGLAGAYNEQFF

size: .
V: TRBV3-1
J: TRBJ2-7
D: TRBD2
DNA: TGTGCCAGCACCCGAGCGGGAGTAGGTGAGCAGTACTTC
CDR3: CASTRAGVGEQYF

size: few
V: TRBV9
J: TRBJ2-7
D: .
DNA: TGTGCCAGCAGCGGCGGGGTGCTCTCCTACGAGCAGTACTTC
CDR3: CASSGGVLSYEQYF

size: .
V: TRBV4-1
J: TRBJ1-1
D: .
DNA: TGCGCCAGCAGCCATCTGACTACGACTGAAGCTTTCTTT
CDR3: CASSHLTTTEAFF

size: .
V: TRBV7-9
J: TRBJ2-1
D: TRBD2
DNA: TGTGCCTCTTCCCAAGCGGGAAGCTCCTACAATGAGCAGTTCTTC
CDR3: CASSQAGSSYNEQFF

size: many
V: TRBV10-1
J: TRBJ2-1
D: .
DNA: TGCGCCAGCAGTCGACTAGTTCATCCCTACAATGAGCAGTTCTTC
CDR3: CASSRLVHPYNEQFF

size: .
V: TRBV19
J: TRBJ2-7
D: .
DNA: TGTGCCAGTAGTATTGGGCACTCCTACGAGCAGTACTTC
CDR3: CASSIGHSYEQYF

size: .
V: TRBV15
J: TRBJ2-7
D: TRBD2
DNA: TGTGCCACCCAGGGTGGCGGGGGGGCCTACGAGCAGTACTTC
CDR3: CATQGGGGAYEQYF

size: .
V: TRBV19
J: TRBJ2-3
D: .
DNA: TGTGCCAGTAGTACGGGGCGGGGTCGGACAGATACGCAGTATTTT
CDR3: CASSTGRGRTDTQYF

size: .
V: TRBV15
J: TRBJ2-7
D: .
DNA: TGTGCCACCAGCAGAGCCCAGACTGCAAGGGGCGAGCAGTACTTC
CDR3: CATSRAQTARGEQYF

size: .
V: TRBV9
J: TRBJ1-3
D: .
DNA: TGTGCCAGCAGGCCCGGGGGATCTGGAAACACCATATATTTT
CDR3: CASRPGGSGNTIYF

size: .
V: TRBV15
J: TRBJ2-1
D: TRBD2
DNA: TGTGCCACCAGCAGACCGGGACTAGCGGACGACAATGAGCAGTTCTTC
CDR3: CATSRPGLADDNEQFF

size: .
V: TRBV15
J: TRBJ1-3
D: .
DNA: TGTGCCACCAGCAGAGACCGGGCGGTCTCTGGAAACACCATATATTTT
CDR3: CATSRDRAVSGNTIYF

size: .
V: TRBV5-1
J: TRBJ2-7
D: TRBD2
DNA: TGCGCCAGCAGCCCCCGACTAGCGTCCGAGCAGTACTTC
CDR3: CASSPRLASEQYF

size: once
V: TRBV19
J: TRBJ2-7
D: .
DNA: TGTGCCAGTAGTATAGCGGCAGCCCTTTCCTACGAGCAGTACTTC
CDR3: CASSIAAALSYEQYF

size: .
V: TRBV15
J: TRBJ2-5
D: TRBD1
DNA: TGTGCCACCAGCAGAAACAGGGGGCCAGAGACCCAGTACTTC
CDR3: CATSRNRGPETQYF

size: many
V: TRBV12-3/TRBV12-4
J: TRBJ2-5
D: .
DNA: TGTGCCAGCAGTTATACCAAAGAGACCCAGTACTTC
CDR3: CASSYTKETQYF

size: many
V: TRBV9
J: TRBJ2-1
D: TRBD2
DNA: TGTGCCAGCAGCGGTAGCGGGGGGGCCAGTAATGAGCAGTTCTTC
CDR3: CASSGSGGASNEQFF

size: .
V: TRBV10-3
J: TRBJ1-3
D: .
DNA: TGTGCCATCAGTGATGGTTTGGGTAACACCATATATTTT
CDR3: CAISDGLGNTIYF

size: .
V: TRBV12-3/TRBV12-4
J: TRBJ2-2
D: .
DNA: TGTGCCAGCAGCCCTTGGAGGAGCGGGGAGCTGTTTTTT
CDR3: CASSPWRSGELFF